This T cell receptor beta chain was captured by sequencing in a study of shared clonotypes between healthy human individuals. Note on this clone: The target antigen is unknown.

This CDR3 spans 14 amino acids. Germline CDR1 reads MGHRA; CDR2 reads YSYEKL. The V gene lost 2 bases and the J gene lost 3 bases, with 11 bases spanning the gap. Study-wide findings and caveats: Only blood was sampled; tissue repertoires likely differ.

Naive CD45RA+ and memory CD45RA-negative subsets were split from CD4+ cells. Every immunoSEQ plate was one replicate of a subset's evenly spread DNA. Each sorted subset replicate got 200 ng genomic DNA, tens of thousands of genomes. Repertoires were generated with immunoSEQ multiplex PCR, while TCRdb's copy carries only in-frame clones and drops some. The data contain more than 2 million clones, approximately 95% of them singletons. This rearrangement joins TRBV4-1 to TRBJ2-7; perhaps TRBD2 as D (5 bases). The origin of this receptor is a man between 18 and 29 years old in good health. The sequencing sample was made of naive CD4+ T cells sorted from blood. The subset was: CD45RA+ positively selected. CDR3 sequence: CASSQLPRDYEQYF. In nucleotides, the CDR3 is TGCGCCAGCAGCCAATTACCCCGGGACTACGAGCAGTACTTC.